This record looks at one T cell receptor beta chain sequence and its context. This sample was included in a study of blood T cell repertoires in COVID-19. Study-wide context: Sample material is recorded as cDNA or gDNA derived from T cells, B-cell-depleted T cells, or PBMCs.

V shed 0 bases and J shed 9 bases, with 12 bases lying between them. Per germline, CDR1 SGHTA and CDR2 FQGTGA. CDR3 size: 14 residues. TCRdb keeps only in-frame clones here, not all; method: immunoSEQ multiplex PCR. The sample has around 100,000 clones, around 90% seen once. The source of this sequence is a human donor with active COVID-19. The donor label of this sample is uncertain. The source material was peripheral blood. V gene TRBV7-3 combines with J gene TRBJ2-4; D is unclear. The chain's CDR3 is CASSLTPRSGIQYF. CDR3 coding DNA: TGTGCCAGCAGCTTAACCCCACGTAGTGGCATTCAGTACTTC.